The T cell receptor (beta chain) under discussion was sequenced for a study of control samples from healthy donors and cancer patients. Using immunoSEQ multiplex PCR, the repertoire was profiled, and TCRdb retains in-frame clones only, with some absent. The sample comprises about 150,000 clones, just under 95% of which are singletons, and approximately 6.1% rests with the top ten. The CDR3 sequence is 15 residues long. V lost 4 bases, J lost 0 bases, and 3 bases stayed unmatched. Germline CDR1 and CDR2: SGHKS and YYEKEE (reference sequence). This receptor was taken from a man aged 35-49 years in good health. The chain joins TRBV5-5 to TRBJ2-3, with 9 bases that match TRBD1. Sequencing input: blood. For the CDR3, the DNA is TGTGCCAGCAGCACGGGACAGGGAAGCACAGATACGCAGTATTTT. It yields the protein CASSTGQGSTDTQYF.